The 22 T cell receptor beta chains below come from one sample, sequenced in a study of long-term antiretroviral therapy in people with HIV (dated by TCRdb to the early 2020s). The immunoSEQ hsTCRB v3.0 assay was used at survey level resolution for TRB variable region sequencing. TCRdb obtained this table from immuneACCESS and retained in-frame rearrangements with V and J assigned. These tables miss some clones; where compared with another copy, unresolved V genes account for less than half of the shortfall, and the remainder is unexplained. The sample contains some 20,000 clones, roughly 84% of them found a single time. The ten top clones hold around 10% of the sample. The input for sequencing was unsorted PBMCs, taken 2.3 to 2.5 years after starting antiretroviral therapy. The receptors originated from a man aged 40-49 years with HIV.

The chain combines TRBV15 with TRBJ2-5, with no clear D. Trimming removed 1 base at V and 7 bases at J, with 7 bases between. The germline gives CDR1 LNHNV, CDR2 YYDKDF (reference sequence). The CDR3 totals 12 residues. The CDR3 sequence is CATSRVKGTQYF. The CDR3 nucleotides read TGTGCCACCAGCAGAGTAAAGGGGACCCAGTACTTC.

The CDR3 coding sequence is TGTGCCAGCAGCTTGGGTGCACAGGGGGGACGCCACGAGCAGTACTTC. This gives the protein CASSLGAQGGRHEQYF. This sequence joins TRBV5-6 and TRBJ2-7; TRBD1 aligns across 8 bases. Per the germline V gene, CDR1 is SGHDT and CDR2 is YYEEEE. J was trimmed by 5 bases and V by 0 bases; bases with no gene match: 10. This CDR3 has 16 residues. Combining the CDR3 with reference TRBV5-6 and TRBJ2-7 gives the whole variable domain DAGVTQSPTHLIKTRGQQVTLRCSPKSGHDTVSWYQQALGQGPQFIFQYYEEEERQRGNFPDRFSGHQFPNYSSELNVNALLLGDSALYLCASSLGAQGGRHEQYFGPGTRLTVT.

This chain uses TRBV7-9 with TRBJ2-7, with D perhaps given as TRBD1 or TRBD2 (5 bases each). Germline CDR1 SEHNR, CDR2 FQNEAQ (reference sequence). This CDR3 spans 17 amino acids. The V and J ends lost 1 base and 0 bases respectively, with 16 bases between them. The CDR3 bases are TGTGCCAGCAGCTTAGGGATCGGGGCGGCGAGCTCCTACGAGCAGTACTTC. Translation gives CASSLGIGAASSYEQYF.

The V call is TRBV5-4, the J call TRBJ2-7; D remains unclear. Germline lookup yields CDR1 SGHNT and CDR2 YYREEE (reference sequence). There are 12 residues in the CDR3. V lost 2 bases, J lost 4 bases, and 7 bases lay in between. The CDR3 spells CASSFQAYEQYF. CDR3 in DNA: TGTGCCAGCAGCTTTCAGGCTTACGAGCAGTACTTC.

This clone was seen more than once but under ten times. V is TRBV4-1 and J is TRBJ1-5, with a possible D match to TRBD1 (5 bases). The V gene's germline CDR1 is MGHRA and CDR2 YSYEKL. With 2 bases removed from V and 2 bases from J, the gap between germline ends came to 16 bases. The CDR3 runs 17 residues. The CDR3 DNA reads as TGCGCCAGCAGCCAAACCTGGGACCCACAGCGCAATCAGCCCCAGCATTTT. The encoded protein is CASSQTWDPQRNQPQHF.

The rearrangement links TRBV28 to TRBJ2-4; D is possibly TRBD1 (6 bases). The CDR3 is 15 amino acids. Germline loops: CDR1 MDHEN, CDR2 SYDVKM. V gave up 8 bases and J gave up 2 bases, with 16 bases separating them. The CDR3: CASRMPGVTKNIQYF. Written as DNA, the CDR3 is TGTGCCAGCCGCATGCCAGGGGTGACCAAAAACATTCAGTACTTC.

The CDR3 loop reads CASSPTENYEQYF. CDR3 DNA sequence: TGTGCCAGCAGCCCGACAGAAAACTACGAGCAGTACTTC. V is TRBV5-4 and J is TRBJ2-7; D might be TRBD1 (5 bases). The CDR3 has 13 amino acids. Between the trimmed V and J ends, which lost 4 bases and 3 bases, there was a span of 11 bases. The germline gives CDR1 SGHNT, CDR2 YYREEE (reference sequence).

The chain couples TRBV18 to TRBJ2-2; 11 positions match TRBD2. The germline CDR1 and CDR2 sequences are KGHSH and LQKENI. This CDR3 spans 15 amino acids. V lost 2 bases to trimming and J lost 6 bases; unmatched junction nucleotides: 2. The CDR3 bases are TGTGCCAGCTCACCAACTAGCGGGAGACCCGGGGAGCTGTTTTTT. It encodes CASSPTSGRPGELFF.

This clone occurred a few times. The CDR3 protein is CASSLPRDRIGEQYF. DNA for the CDR3: TGTGCCAGCAGCTTGCCCCGGGACAGGATCGGCGAGCAGTACTTC. The V and J genes are TRBV5-8 and TRBJ2-7; TRBD1 aligns across 8 bases. With V trimmed by 1 base and J by 6 bases, 9 bases remained unmatched. The CDR3 loop spans 15 amino acids. Germline CDR1 and CDR2: SGHTS and YDEGEE.

DNA for the CDR3: TGTGCCAGCAGCTGGGGACAGTTCGAGAGCAATGAGCAGTTCTTC. The encoded protein is CASSWGQFESNEQFF. J is TRBJ2-1 and V is TRBV5-4; TRBD1 agrees at 7 bases. This CDR3 contains 15 residues. CDR1 and CDR2 (germline): SGHNT, YYREEE (reference sequence). The V and J ends lost 3 bases and 6 bases, in that order; junction bases with no gene match: 9.

DNA for the CDR3: TGTGCCAGCAGTGAACGTGGGACAGGGATATCTGGGGCCAACGTCCTGACTTTC. This encodes CASSERGTGISGANVLTF. This rearrangement joins TRBV6-1 to TRBJ2-6; TRBD1 matches 9 bases. V shed 2 bases and J 1 base; nucleotides not matched to a gene: 6. In germline, CDR1 is MNHNS, CDR2 SASEGT. The CDR3 extends over 18 amino acids.

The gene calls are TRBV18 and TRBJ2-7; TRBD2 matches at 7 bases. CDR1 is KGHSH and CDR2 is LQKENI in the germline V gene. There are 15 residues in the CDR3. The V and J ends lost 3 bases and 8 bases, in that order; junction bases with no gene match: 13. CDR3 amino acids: CASSPGGGKFGKQYF. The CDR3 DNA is TGTGCCAGCTCACCGGGGGGGGGAAAGTTCGGAAAGCAGTACTTC.

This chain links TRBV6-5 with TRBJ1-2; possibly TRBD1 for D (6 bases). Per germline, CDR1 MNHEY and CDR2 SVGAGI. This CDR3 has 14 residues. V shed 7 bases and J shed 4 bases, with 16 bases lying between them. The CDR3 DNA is TGTGCCAGCAAACCCCACAGGGTGGTCTATGGCTACACCTTC. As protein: CASKPHRVVYGYTF.

Here the CDR3 DNA reads TGTGCCAGCTCACTGACCAGGGATTACGAGCAGTACTTC. This translates into CASSLTRDYEQYF. The J gene is TRBJ2-7, the V gene TRBV18; perhaps TRBD1 as D (5 bases). Germline V CDR1 and CDR2: KGHSH, LQKENI. V lost 4 bases, J lost 4 bases, and 11 bases lay in between. The CDR3 spans 13 residues. Based on the CDR3 plus reference TRBV18 and TRBJ2-7, the full variable domain is NAGVMQNPRHLVRRRGQEARLRCSPMKGHSHVYWYRQLPEEGLKFMVYLQKENIIDESGMPKERFSAEFPKEGPSILRIQQVVRGDSAAYFCASSLTRDYEQYFGPGTRLTVT.

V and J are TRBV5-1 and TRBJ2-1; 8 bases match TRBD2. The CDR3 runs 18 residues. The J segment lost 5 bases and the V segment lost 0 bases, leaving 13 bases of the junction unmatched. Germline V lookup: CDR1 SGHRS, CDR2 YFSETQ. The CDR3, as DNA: TGCGCCAGCAGCTTGGGGTCCCCGCGGGGGGCCAAAAACAATGAGCAGTTCTTC. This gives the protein CASSLGSPRGAKNNEQFF.

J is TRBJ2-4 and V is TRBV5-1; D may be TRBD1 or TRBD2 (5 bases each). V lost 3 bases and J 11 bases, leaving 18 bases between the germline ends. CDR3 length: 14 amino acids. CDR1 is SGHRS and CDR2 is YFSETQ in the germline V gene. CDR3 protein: CASSSALGDDVQYF. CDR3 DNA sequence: TGCGCCAGCAGCTCCGCCCTGGGGGATGACGTTCAGTACTTC.

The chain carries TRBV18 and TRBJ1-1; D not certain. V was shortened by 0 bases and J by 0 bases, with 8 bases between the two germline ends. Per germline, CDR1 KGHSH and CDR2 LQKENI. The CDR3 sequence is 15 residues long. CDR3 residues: CASSPPRQLNTEAFF. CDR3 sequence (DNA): TGTGCCAGCTCACCACCACGGCAGCTGAACACTGAAGCTTTCTTT.

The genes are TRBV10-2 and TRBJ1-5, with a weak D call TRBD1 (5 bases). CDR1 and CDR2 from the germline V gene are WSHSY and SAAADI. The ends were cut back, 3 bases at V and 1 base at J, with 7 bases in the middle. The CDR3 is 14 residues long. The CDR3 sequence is CASSEGVSNQPQHF. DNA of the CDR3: TGCGCCAGCAGTGAAGGGGTGAGCAATCAGCCCCAGCATTTT.

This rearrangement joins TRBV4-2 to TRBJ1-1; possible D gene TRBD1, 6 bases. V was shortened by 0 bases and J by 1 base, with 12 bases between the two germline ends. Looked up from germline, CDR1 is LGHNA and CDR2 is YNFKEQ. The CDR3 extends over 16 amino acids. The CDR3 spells CASSQDRTGWNTEAFF. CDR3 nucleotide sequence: TGTGCCAGCAGCCAAGATCGCACAGGGTGGAACACTGAAGCTTTCTTT.

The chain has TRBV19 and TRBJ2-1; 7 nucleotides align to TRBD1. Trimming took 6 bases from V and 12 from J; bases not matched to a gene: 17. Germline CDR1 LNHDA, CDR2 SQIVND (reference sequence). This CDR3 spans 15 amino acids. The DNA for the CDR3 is TGTGCCAGTAGCTTCGGGACAGAACTACCCAAAGGGCAGTTCTTC. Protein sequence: CASSFGTELPKGQFF.

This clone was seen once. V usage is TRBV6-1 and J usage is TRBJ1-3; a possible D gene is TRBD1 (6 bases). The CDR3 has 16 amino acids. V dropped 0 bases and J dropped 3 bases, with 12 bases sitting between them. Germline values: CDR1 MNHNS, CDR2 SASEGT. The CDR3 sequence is CASSEATGAGGNTIYF. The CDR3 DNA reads TGTGCCAGCAGTGAAGCGACGGGGGCTGGTGGAAACACCATATATTTT.

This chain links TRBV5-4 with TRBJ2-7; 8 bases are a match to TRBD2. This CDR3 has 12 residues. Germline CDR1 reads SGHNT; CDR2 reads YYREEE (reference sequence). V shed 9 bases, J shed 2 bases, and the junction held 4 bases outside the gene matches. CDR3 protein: CATRAGAYEQYF. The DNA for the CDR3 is TGTGCCACCCGAGCGGGAGCCTACGAGCAGTACTTC.